What follows describes a single T cell receptor (beta chain). These data belong to a study of blood T cell repertoires in COVID-19. About the study: Material from acute and convalescent COVID-19 was sourced from the United States, Italy and Spain. PBMCs, B-cell-depleted T cells, or T cells provided the cDNA or gDNA that made up the material.

This CDR3 spans 13 amino acids. The germline V gene has CDR1 MNHEY and CDR2 SMNVEV (reference sequence). V lost 5 bases to trimming and J lost 5 bases, with 10 bases between them. Authors' processing steps: Reference gene primer amplification yielded estimated nucleated cell counts. Sequencing was performed with immunoSEQ multiplex PCR; in TCRdb, only in-frame clones are kept and a portion is missing. For V, J and clone size, that table is used; D and trimming come from the DNA. Of 150,000 to 200,000 clones in the sample, more than 70% were seen once. This TCR derives from a man aged 60 to 75 with acute or convalescent COVID-19. The V and J genes are TRBV27 and TRBJ2-4, with D possibly TRBD1 on 6 matching bases. Sequencing used peripheral blood. CDR3 nucleotide sequence: TGTGCCAGCAGTCGGACAGTCCAAAACATTCAGTACTTC. It codes for CASSRTVQNIQYF.